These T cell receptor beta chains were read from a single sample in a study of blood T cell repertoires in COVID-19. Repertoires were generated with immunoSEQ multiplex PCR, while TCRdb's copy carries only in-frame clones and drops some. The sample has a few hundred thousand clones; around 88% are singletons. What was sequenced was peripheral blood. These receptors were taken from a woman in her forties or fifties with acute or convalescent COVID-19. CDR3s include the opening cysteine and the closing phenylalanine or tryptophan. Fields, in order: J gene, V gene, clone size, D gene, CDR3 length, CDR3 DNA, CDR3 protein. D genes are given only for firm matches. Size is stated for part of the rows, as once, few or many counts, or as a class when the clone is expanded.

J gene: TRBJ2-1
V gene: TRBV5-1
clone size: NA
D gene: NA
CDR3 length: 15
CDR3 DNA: TGCGCCAGCAGCGAAGCCAGGGGTGGTTACAATGAGCAGTTCTTC
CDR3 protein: CASSEARGGYNEQFF

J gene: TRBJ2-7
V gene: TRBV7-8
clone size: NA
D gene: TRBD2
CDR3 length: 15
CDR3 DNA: TGTGCCAGCAGCTTAGTCCTTAGCGGGAGCTACGAGCAGTACTTC
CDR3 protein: CASSLVLSGSYEQYF

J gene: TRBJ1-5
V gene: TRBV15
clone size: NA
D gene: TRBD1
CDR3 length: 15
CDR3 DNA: TGTGCCACCAGCAGTCTCGGGACAGGGGTTCAGCCCCAGCATTTT
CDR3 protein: CATSSLGTGVQPQHF

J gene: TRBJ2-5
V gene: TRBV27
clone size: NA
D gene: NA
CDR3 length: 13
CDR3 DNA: TGTGCCAGCAGTTTATCGACCGGGGGGACCCAGTACTTC
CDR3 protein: CASSLSTGGTQYF

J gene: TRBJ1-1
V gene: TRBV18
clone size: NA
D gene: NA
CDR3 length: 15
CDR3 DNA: TGTGCCAGCTCAGAGGGACTCGCAATGAACACTGAAGCTTTCTTT
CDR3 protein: CASSEGLAMNTEAFF

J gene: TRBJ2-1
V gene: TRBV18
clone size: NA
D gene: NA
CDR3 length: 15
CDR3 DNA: TGTGCCAGCTCACCAAATGGCGGGGTTTACAATGAGCAGTTCTTC
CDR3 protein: CASSPNGGVYNEQFF

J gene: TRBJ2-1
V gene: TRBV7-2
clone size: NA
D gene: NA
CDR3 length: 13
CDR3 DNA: TGTGCCAGCAGCTTCAGACTAGGGGATGAGCAGTTCTTC
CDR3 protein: CASSFRLGDEQFF

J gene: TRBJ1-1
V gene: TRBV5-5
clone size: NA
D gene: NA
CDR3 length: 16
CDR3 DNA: TGTGCCAGCAGCGGTCCCTCACAGGAAATGAACACTGAAGCTTTCTTT
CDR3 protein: CASSGPSQEMNTEAFF

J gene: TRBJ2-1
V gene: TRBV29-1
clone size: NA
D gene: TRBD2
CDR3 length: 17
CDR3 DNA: TGCAGCGTTGAATTCAGCGGGAGATCAAGCTCCTACAATGAGCAGTTCTTC
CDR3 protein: CSVEFSGRSSSYNEQFF

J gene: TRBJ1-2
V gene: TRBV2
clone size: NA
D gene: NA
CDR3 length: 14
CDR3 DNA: TGTGCCAGCAGTGTGGACAGACTCAACTATGGCTACACCTTC
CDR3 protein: CASSVDRLNYGYTF

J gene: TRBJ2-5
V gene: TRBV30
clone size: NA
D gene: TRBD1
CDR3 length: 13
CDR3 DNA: TGTGCCTGGCAGACAGGGGATCGGGGGACCCAGTACTTC
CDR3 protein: CAWQTGDRGTQYF

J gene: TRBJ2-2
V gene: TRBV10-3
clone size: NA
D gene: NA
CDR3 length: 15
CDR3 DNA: TGTGCCATCAGTGTAACCCAGGGGGGCACCGGGGAGCTGTTTTTT
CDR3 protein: CAISVTQGGTGELFF

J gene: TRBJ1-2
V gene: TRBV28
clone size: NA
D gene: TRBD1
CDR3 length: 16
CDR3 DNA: TGTGCCAGCAGTCCAAACCTCCCCCGGGACAGGGAACCCTACACCTTC
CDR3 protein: CASSPNLPRDREPYTF

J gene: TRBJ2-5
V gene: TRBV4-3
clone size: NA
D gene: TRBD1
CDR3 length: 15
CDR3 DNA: TGCGCCAGCAGCCAGGGGACAGGGTCGTGGGAGACCCAGTACTTC
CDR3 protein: CASSQGTGSWETQYF

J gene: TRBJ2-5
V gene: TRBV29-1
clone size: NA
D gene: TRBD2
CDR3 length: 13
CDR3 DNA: TGCAGCGTTGTGGCGGGAGTGGGAGAGACCCAGTACTTC
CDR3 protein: CSVVAGVGETQYF

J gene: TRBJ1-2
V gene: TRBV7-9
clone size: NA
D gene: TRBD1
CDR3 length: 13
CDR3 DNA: TGTGCCAGCAGACCAGACAGGGGGCGAGGCTACACCTTC
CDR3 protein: CASRPDRGRGYTF

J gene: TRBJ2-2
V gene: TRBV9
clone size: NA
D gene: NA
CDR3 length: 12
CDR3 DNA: TGTGCCAGCAGCGTAGTCATCGGGGAGCTGTTTTTT
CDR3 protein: CASSVVIGELFF

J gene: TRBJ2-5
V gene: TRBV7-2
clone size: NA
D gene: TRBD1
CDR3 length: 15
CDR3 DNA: TGTGCCAGCAGCCGTCGGACAGGGGGCGAAGAGACCCAGTACTTC
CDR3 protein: CASSRRTGGEETQYF

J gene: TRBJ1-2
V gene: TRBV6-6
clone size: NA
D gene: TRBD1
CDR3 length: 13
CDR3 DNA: TGTGCCAGCAGAGGGACAGGGATTGTGGGCTACACCTTC
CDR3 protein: CASRGTGIVGYTF

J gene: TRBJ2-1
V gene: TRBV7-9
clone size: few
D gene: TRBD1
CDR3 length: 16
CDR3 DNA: TGTGCCAGCAGCCCATGGACAGGGGGATCCGAGGATGAGCAGTTCTTC
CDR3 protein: CASSPWTGGSEDEQFF

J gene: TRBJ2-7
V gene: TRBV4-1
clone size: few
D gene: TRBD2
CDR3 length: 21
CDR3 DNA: TGCGCCAGCAGCCAGGAAAAAAGGGGACTAGCGGGTCGTAAAGCTCACTACGAGCAGTACTTC
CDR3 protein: CASSQEKRGLAGRKAHYEQYF

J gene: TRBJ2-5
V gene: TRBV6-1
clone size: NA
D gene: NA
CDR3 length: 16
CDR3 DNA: TGTGCCAGCAGTGACCTATTTAGACAGTCCCAAGAGACCCAGTACTTC
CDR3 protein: CASSDLFRQSQETQYF

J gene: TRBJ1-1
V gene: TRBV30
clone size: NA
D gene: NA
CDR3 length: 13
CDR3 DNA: TGTGCCTGGAGTGTACAAGAGAACACTGAAGCTTTCTTT
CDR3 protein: CAWSVQENTEAFF

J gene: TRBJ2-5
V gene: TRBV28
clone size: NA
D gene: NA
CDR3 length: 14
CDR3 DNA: TGTGCCAGCAGGTCACAGGGTCCCCAAGAGACCCAGTACTTC
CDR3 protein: CASRSQGPQETQYF

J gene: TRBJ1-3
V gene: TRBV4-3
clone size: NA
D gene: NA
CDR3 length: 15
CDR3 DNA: TGCGCCAGCAGCCTTGTCGGGGGGGGAGTAAACACCATATATTTT
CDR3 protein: CASSLVGGGVNTIYF

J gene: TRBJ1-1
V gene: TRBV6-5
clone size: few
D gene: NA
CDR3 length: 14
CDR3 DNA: TGTGCCAGCCTTCGGGGGGCTGTGAACACTGAAGCTTTCTTT
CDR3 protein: CASLRGAVNTEAFF

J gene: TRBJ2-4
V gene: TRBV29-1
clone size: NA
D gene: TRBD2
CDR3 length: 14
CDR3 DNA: TGCAGCGTTCGGCCGGGGGGGACCAAAAACATTCAGTACTTC
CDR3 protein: CSVRPGGTKNIQYF

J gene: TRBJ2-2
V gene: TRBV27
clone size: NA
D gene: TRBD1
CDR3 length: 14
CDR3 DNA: TGTGCCACCAGTGGGACAGGCGAACCGGGGGAGCTGTTTTTT
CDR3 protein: CATSGTGEPGELFF

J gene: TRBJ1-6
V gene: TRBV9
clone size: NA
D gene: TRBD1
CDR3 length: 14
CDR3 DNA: TGTGCCAGCAGCCCGAGACAGGGAAATTCACCCCTCCACTTT
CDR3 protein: CASSPRQGNSPLHF

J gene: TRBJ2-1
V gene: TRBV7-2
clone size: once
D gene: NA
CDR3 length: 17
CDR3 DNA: TGTGCCAGCAGCTTCAAGGGTTCGGGATCCGGGTCGAGTGAGCAGTTCTTC
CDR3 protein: CASSFKGSGSGSSEQFF

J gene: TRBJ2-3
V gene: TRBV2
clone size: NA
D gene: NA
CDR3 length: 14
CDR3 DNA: TGTGCCAGCAGCCCACTAGCTAGCACAGATACGCAGTATTTT
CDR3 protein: CASSPLASTDTQYF

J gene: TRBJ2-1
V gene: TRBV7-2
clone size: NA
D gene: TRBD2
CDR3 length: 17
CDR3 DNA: TGTGCCAGCAGCCCCCACGGACTAGCGGGGGGATACAATGAGCAGTTCTTC
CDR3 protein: CASSPHGLAGGYNEQFF

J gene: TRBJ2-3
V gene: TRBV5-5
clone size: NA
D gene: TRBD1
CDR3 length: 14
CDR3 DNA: TGTGCCAGCAGGATTACAGGGGTTGCAGATACGCAGTATTTT
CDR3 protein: CASRITGVADTQYF

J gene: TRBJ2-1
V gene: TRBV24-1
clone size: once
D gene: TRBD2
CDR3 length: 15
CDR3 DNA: TGTGCCACCAGTGAAGCCGGGACTAGCAACAATGAGCAGTTCTTC
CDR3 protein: CATSEAGTSNNEQFF

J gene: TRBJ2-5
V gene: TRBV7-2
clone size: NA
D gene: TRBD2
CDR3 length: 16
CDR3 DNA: TGTGCCAGCAGCTCTCGGCGGGAGGGGGGGAAGGAGACCCAGTACTTC
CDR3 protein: CASSSRREGGKETQYF

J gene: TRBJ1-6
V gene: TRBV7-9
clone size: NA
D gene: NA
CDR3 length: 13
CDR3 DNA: TGTGCCAGCAGCTTAGAGGGGAATTCACCCCTCCACTTT
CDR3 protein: CASSLEGNSPLHF

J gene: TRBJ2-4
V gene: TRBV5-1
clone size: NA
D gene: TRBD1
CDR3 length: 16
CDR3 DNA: TGCGCCAGCAGCTTGGAATGGTCACAGGGGTCGGACATTCAGTACTTC
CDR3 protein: CASSLEWSQGSDIQYF